A selection of T cell receptor beta chains follows, all from one sample in a study of relationships among human T cell subsets. TCRdb reprocessed the multiplex PCR reads with MiXCR, giving one entry per CDR3 protein. This sample carries fewer than 3,500 distinct CDR3 sequences, roughly four fifths of them seen once, and the ten largest clones take roughly 18%. Sequenced: total T cells sorted from blood. Receptor source: a man aged 40-55 years in good health. Each CDR3 is given with its conserved first and last residue.

J gene	V gene	CDR3 protein
TRBJ2-7	TRBV14	CASSQGDPYEQYF
TRBJ2-3	TRBV11-2	CASSLDHWTGRTQYF
TRBJ1-2	TRBV29-1	CSVPGRGDGYTF
TRBJ2-7	TRBV20-1	CSGSLAAYEQYF
TRBJ1-2	TRBV29-1	CSVGGVGYNGYTF
TRBJ2-7	TRBV5-1	CASSPGGTGGSYEQYF
TRBJ1-1	TRBV11-2	CASSTRTNYTEAFF
TRBJ2-1	TRBV6-5	CASSPTGQGHNEQFF
TRBJ1-2	TRBV27	CASSLLGGTVSYGYTF
TRBJ2-3	TRBV25-1	CASSLAGGPDTQYF
TRBJ2-7	TRBV14	CASSLADPLLQTYEQYF
TRBJ2-7	TRBV6-1	CAAAGQTYEQYF
TRBJ2-1	TRBV19	CASSGSLYNEQFF
TRBJ1-6	TRBV10-3	CAISESGWPGLSLHF
TRBJ2-7	TRBV11-2	CASSEGQGASYEQYF
TRBJ2-7	TRBV11-2	CASSLRVVSYEQYF
TRBJ2-3	TRBV5-1	CASGTAFTDTQYF
TRBJ1-2	TRBV28	CASSHRGDYGYTF
TRBJ2-5	TRBV20-1	CSARRWDSPETQYF
TRBJ2-3	TRBV20-1	CSAKPFTSSGDTQYF
TRBJ2-7	TRBV7-9	CASSFDGSGYEQYF
TRBJ2-1	TRBV11-2	CASSSMAQLLQFF
TRBJ2-7	TRBV11-1	CASSFTAGDFGAYEQYF
TRBJ2-1	TRBV5-1	CASTAYPGGYYNEQFF
TRBJ2-5	TRBV4-1	CASSQDTYQETQYF
TRBJ1-6	TRBV29-1	CSVGQGNSPLHF
TRBJ2-1	TRBV29-1	CSVEPLVRGTYNEQFF
TRBJ2-1	TRBV5-1	CASSLDGGRYNEQFF
TRBJ1-2	TRBV5-1	CASSLTGYGYTF
TRBJ2-5	TRBV11-2	CASSRLFREQETQYF
TRBJ2-7	TRBV28	CASSSSPYEQYF
TRBJ1-1	TRBV5-6	CASSFGGPEAFF
TRBJ1-4	TRBV13	CASSLASTALNEKLFF
TRBJ2-7	TRBV11-2	CASSLGARGRSSYEQYF
TRBJ2-1	TRBV4-1	CASSQGGQGHNEQFF
TRBJ2-7	TRBV11-1	CASSPGTGFYEQYF
TRBJ2-5	TRBV27	CASRAGGGETQYF
TRBJ2-7	TRBV20-1	CSARAYNGGPGEQYF
TRBJ2-1	TRBV20-1	CSARAERAGGSSEQFF
TRBJ2-1	TRBV12-3/TRBV12-4	CASTLGQYYNEQFF
TRBJ2-1	TRBV11-2	CASSLEAGSREQFF
TRBJ2-3	TRBV12-3/TRBV12-4	CASSVISDTQYF
TRBJ2-1	TRBV5-5	CASSLVGDHNEQFF
TRBJ1-1	TRBV11-2	CASSLDWGSEAFF
TRBJ2-5	TRBV11-2	CASAEETQYF
TRBJ2-6	TRBV10-3	CAISESDSGANVLTF
TRBJ2-7	TRBV20-1	CSALETSRLSLYEQYF
TRBJ2-1	TRBV6-4	CASTIGTGPYNEQFF
TRBJ1-1	TRBV7-9	CASRLVRNTEAFF
TRBJ2-1	TRBV7-3	CASSSGTSVYNEQFF
TRBJ2-3	TRBV19	CASSTHLAPDTQYF
TRBJ2-4	TRBV5-1	CASSYYTGTRRVKNIQYF
TRBJ1-5	TRBV28	CASTPSGSNQPQHF
TRBJ2-2	TRBV11-2	CASSFPSGGAGELFF
TRBJ1-2	TRBV12-3/TRBV12-4	CASSRGGPSYTF
TRBJ1-3	TRBV20-1	CSAEVTGSGNTIYF
TRBJ2-1	TRBV5-1	CASTGQGASEQFF
TRBJ1-2	TRBV6-5	CASSPGPTNYGYTF
TRBJ1-5	TRBV4-1	CASSQAGPLSNQPQHF
TRBJ2-3	TRBV10-3	CAISGRYTDTQYF